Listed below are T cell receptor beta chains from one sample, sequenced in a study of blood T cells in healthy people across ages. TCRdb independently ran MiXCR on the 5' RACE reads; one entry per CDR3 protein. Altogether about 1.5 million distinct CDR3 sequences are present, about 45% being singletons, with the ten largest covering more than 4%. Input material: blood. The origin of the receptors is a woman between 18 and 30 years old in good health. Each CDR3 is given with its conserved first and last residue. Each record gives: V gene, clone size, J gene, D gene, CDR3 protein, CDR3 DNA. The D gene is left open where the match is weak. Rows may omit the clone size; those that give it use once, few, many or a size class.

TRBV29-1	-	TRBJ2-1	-	CSVNTRQFNNEQFF	TGCAGCGTAAATACCCGTCAATTTAACAATGAGCAGTTCTTC
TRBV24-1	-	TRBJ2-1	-	CATAQGSAYNEQFF	TGTGCCACCGCACAGGGATCGGCCTACAATGAGCAGTTCTTC
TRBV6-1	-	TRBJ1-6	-	CASSPAGRGNSPLHF	TGTGCCAGCAGCCCGGCGGGCAGGGGAAATTCACCCCTCCACTTT
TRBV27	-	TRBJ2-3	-	CASSSGVAGLTDTQYF	TGTGCCAGCAGTTCGGGGGTCGCGGGACTGACAGATACGCAGTATTTT
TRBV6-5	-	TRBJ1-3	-	CASSPSRRGNTIYF	TGTGCCAGCAGTCCCTCGCGACGAGGAAACACCATATATTTT
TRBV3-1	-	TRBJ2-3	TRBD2	CASSQYDGGAVADTQYF	TGTGCCAGCAGCCAGTATGACGGGGGGGCCGTGGCAGATACGCAGTATTTT
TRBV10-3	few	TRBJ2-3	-	CAIKGLAYTDTQYF	TGTGCCATCAAAGGGCTAGCGTACACAGATACGCAGTATTTT
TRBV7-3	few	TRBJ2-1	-	CASSLTGLVNEQFF	TGTGCCAGCAGCTTAACAGGGTTGGTCAATGAGCAGTTCTTC
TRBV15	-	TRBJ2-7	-	CATSREGVFDEQYF	TGTGCCACCAGCAGAGAGGGTGTATTCGACGAGCAGTACTTC
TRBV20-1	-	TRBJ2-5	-	CSARMEETQYF	TGCAGTGCTAGGATGGAAGAGACCCAGTACTTC
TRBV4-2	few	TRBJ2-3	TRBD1	CASSQVGSRDRGSTDTQYF	TGTGCCAGCAGCCAAGTTGGATCGCGGGACAGGGGAAGCACAGATACGCAGTATTTT
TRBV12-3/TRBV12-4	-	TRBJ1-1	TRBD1	CASRRGQENTEAFF	TGTGCCAGCAGGAGGGGACAGGAGAACACTGAAGCTTTCTTT
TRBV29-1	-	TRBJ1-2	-	CSTNLNYGYTF	TGCAGCACCAACCTTAACTATGGCTACACCTTC
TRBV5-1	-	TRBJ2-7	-	CASSLDGLYNEQYF	TGCGCCAGCAGCCTGGACGGGCTTTATAATGAGCAGTACTTC
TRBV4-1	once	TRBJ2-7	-	CASSQERGATYNEQYF	TGCGCCAGCAGCCAAGAGAGGGGGGCGACCTACAATGAGCAGTACTTC
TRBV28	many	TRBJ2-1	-	CASSFRHRRNEQFF	TGTGCCAGCAGTTTTCGACACCGCCGGAATGAGCAGTTCTTC
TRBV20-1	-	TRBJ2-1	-	CSARDPVVQVNEQFF	TGCAGTGCTAGAGATCCCGTCGTGCAGGTCAATGAGCAGTTCTTC
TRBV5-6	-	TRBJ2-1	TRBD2	CASSLSGRIVYEQFF	TGTGCCAGCAGTTTGAGCGGGAGAATAGTCTATGAGCAGTTCTTC